These 16 T cell receptor beta chains originate from one sample sequenced in a study of blood T cell repertoires in COVID-19 (dated by TCRdb to between 2020 and 2021). Libraries were made using the immunoSEQ multiplex PCR assay. The table was pulled from immuneACCESS by TCRdb, which kept in-frame rearrangements only. Such tables lose some clones; where checked, under half of the loss comes from unresolved V genes, and the rest has no known cause. This sample is represented by approximately 250,000 clones; about 85% of them were singletons. The ten largest account for 3.6% of the sample. The sample consisted of peripheral blood. The receptors here all came from a man aged 18 to 29 with active or convalescent COVID-19.

The V call is TRBV2, the J call TRBJ1-1, with 8 bases lining up with TRBD1. The germline V gene has CDR1 SNHLY and CDR2 FYNNEI. V lost 2 bases, J lost 0 bases, and 8 bases stayed unmatched. The CDR3 sequence is 17 residues long. The CDR3 DNA sequence: TGTGCCAGCAGTGAAACAGGGACAGGTTCCCTGAACACTGAAGCTTTCTTT. Translating it yields CASSETGTGSLNTEAFF.

This clone showed up just a few times. The chain employs TRBV6-5 and TRBJ1-1; no reliable D call. The CDR3 runs to 13 residues. In germline, CDR1 is MNHEY, CDR2 SVGAGI. V lost 8 bases, J lost 0 bases, and 10 bases lay in between. CDR3 nucleotides: TGTGCCAGCCGAGCCCATATGAACACTGAAGCTTTCTTT. Translated, it gives CASRAHMNTEAFF.

The chain recombines TRBV29-1 with TRBJ2-5; a weak D match, TRBD1 (5 bases). Trimming took off 1 base at V and 0 bases at J, with 18 bases between the two ends. The CDR3 loop spans 17 amino acids. Germline CDR1 is SQVTM and CDR2 is ANQGSEA. CDR3 coding DNA: TGCAGCGTTGAAGGGACACAAGGTGCTGGGTACCAAGAGACCCAGTACTTC. Its protein is CSVEGTQGAGYQETQYF.

The chain links TRBV3-1 (or the pseudogene TRBV3-2) to TRBJ1-4; D call uncertain. Germline V CDR1 and CDR2: LGHDT, YNNKEL (reference sequence). Deletions cut 0 bases from V and 10 bases from J, with 9 bases between. CDR3 length equals 13 residues. CDR3 sequence: CASSQEVEAKLFF. The CDR3 DNA reads as TGTGCCAGCAGCCAAGAGGTTGAGGCAAAACTGTTTTTT.

This chain uses TRBV5-1 with TRBJ2-5; D gene unclear. Germline CDR1 SGHRS, CDR2 YFSETQ. V lost 2 bases and J 1 base, leaving 6 bases between the germline ends. The CDR3 is 13 amino acids. CDR3 bases: TGCGCCAGCAGCTTTTTATCCCAAGAGACCCAGTACTTC. It encodes CASSFLSQETQYF.

The V and J genes are TRBV5-1 and TRBJ2-7, with a weak D call TRBD1 (6 bases). Per the germline V gene, CDR1 is SGHRS and CDR2 is YFSETQ. V was trimmed by 0 bases and J by 5 bases, leaving 15 bases between them. The CDR3 consists of 15 residues. CDR3 amino acids: CASSLARTVRNEQYF. CDR3 in DNA: TGCGCCAGCAGCTTGGCCCGGACAGTCCGGAACGAGCAGTACTTC.

This chain uses TRBV6-4 with TRBJ1-1; D not certain. V was clipped by 5 bases and J by 6 bases, with 10 bases between them. Per the germline V gene, CDR1 is MRHNA and CDR2 is SNTAGT. CDR3 length equals 12 residues. CDR3 DNA sequence: TGTGCCAGCAGTTCAGACGGGGCTGAAGCTTTCTTT. The encoded protein is CASSSDGAEAFF.

The V call is TRBV19, the J call TRBJ1-5, with 7 nucleotides matching TRBD1. V was clipped by 0 bases and J by 2 bases; unmatched bases: 4. The germline V gene has CDR1 LNHDA and CDR2 SQIVND (reference sequence). The CDR3 contains 16 residues. The CDR3 DNA reads TGTGCCAGTAGTATAGAACAGGGGATGGGCAATCAGCCCCAGCATTTT. It yields the protein CASSIEQGMGNQPQHF.

The chain couples TRBV28 to TRBJ1-2, with a tentative D call TRBD1 (5 bases). The V and J ends lost 5 bases and 5 bases respectively, with 15 bases between them. From germline, CDR1 is MDHEN and CDR2 SYDVKM. CDR3 length: 14 residues. The CDR3 is CASSAAQGGYGYTF. The DNA of the CDR3 is TGTGCCAGCAGTGCCGCCCAGGGTGGGTATGGCTACACCTTC.

The chain couples TRBV6-2 or TRBV6-3 to TRBJ2-1; no clear D gene. V lost 1 base, J lost 7 bases, and 5 bases lay in between. Per the germline V gene, CDR1 is MNHEY and CDR2 is SVGEGT. The CDR3 is 12 amino acids. CDR3 DNA sequence: TGTGCCAGCAGTTACTTTCGGAATGAGCAGTTCTTC. It translates to CASSYFRNEQFF.

This clone appeared a single time. The V and J genes are TRBV6-5 and TRBJ2-3; possibly TRBD2 for D (7 bases). Trimming removed 5 bases from V and 3 bases from J, with 15 bases in between. Germline CDR1 reads MNHEY; CDR2 reads SVGAGI. The CDR3 has 15 amino acids. The CDR3 reads CASSTGRGRTDTQYF. DNA of the CDR3: TGTGCCAGCAGTACAGGGCGGGGGCGGACAGATACGCAGTATTTT.

The rearrangement uses TRBV28 and TRBJ1-1; no clear D. V was shortened by 8 bases and J by 1 base, with 11 bases between the two germline ends. The germline V gene encodes CDR1 MDHEN and CDR2 SYDVKM. The CDR3 totals 13 residues. Written as DNA, the CDR3 is TGTGCCAGCGCCCCCCAACAGAACACTGAAGCTTTCTTT. Translated, it gives CASAPQQNTEAFF.

V gene TRBV9 combines with J gene TRBJ1-2; no firm D call. Trimming left V 3 bases short and J 5 bases short, with 17 bases between. From germline, CDR1 is SGDLS and CDR2 YYNGEE. The CDR3 spans 15 residues. DNA for the CDR3: TGTGCCAGCAGCGAGGCCGGATGGGGAGAGTATGGCTACACCTTC. Translated, it gives CASSEAGWGEYGYTF.

The chain has TRBV7-9 and TRBJ2-7; 10 bases line up with TRBD2. The CDR3 is 14 residues long. With 3 bases clipped from V and 4 bases from J, the junction kept 3 bases outside the gene matches. Germline CDR1 and CDR2: SEHNR and FQNEAQ (reference sequence). The CDR3 is CASSLGLASYEQYF. The CDR3 nucleotides read TGTGCCAGCAGCTTGGGACTAGCGTCTTACGAGCAGTACTTC.

This clone was found a few times. V usage is TRBV13 and J usage is TRBJ1-2, with D possibly being TRBD1 (5 bases). Germline assignment: CDR1 PRHDT and CDR2 FYEKMQ (reference sequence). The ends were cut back, 4 bases at V and 7 bases at J, with 19 bases in the middle. CDR3 size: 15 residues. Here the CDR3 DNA reads TGTGCCAGCAGCTCCTCCGTAGACAGAGGACGTGGCTACACCTTC. Residues: CASSSSVDRGRGYTF.

This rearrangement joins TRBV30 to TRBJ2-7, with TRBD1 as a possible D gene (6 bases). V was pared by 5 bases and J by 0 bases, with 11 bases between. This CDR3 is 13 amino acids long. Germline V gene lookup returns CDR1 GTSNPN and CDR2 SVGIG (reference sequence). The CDR3 loop is CAWGQTVSYEQYF. CDR3 DNA sequence: TGTGCCTGGGGACAGACAGTCTCCTACGAGCAGTACTTC.